A selection of T cell receptor beta chains follows, all from one sample in a study of blood T cells in healthy people across ages. TCRdb ran MiXCR on the 5' RACE reads and lists one entry per CDR3 protein. The sample gives about 1.8 million distinct CDR3 sequences, roughly 52% of which show up once; approximately 2.1% is in the top ten. Material for sequencing was blood. The receptor source for this set is a woman in her 40s in good health. Both conserved end residues are part of each CDR3. A D gene is named only where the DNA matches it firmly. Rows give clone size only sometimes, using once, few, many, or a class for an expanded clone.

j_call clone_size v_call d_call cdr3_aa cdr3_nt
TRBJ2-7 few TRBV5-1 NA CASSGGDSKPTYEQYF TGCGCCAGCTCCGGGGGGGACAGCAAACCGACCTACGAGCAGTACTTC
TRBJ2-1 NA TRBV5-1 TRBD2 CASSLQVSGGNLYNEQFF TGCGCCAGCAGCTTGCAGGTTAGCGGGGGAAACCTTTACAATGAGCAGTTCTTC
TRBJ2-1 few TRBV20-1 NA CSANSRGRPREQFF TGCAGTGCCAATTCTAGAGGGAGGCCGAGGGAGCAGTTCTTC
TRBJ1-2 NA TRBV12-3/TRBV12-4 NA CASRSPAGNYGYTF TGTGCCAGCAGGTCCCCCGCCGGGAACTATGGCTACACCTTC
TRBJ2-1 NA TRBV5-4 TRBD1 CASSLVGDRDNEQFF TGTGCCAGCAGCTTGGTTGGGGACAGAGACAATGAGCAGTTCTTC
TRBJ1-1 NA TRBV6-5 TRBD1 CASSYAGTENTEAFF TGTGCCAGCAGTTACGCGGGGACAGAGAACACTGAAGCTTTCTTT
TRBJ1-2 many TRBV6-6 TRBD1 CASRIPGQARVNYGYTF TGTGCCAGCAGAATACCGGGACAGGCGAGGGTAAACTATGGCTACACCTTC
TRBJ1-6 few TRBV7-2 TRBD1 CASSVGQGANSPLHF TGTGCCAGCAGCGTGGGACAGGGGGCAAATTCACCCCTCCACTTT
TRBJ2-1 NA TRBV29-1 TRBD2 CSVPGAGGYNEQFF TGCAGCGTTCCTGGGGCGGGGGGTTACAATGAGCAGTTCTTC
TRBJ1-5 NA TRBV4-2 NA CASSPEGGGEGNQPQHF TGTGCCAGCAGCCCGGAGGGGGGAGGGGAAGGCAATCAGCCCCAGCATTTT
TRBJ1-1 NA TRBV4-1 NA CASSQESIGQNTEAFF TGCGCCAGCAGCCAAGAAAGCATTGGGCAGAACACTGAAGCTTTCTTT
TRBJ2-1 NA TRBV27 TRBD2 CASSKGLAAYNEQFF TGTGCCAGCAGTAAGGGACTAGCCGCTTACAATGAGCAGTTCTTC
TRBJ1-4 NA TRBV6-5 TRBD1 CASSYGTGGNLNEKLFF TGTGCCAGCAGTTACGGGACAGGGGGGAATCTTAATGAAAAACTGTTTTTT
TRBJ2-3 NA TRBV7-9 NA CASSLEVRLWTDTDTQYF TGTGCCAGCAGCTTAGAGGTTCGGTTGTGGACAGACACAGATACGCAGTATTTT
TRBJ2-3 NA TRBV4-3 TRBD1 CASSQGLGQGPPDTQYF TGCGCCAGCAGCCAGGGTCTCGGACAGGGCCCACCAGATACGCAGTATTTT
TRBJ2-7 NA TRBV27 TRBD1 CASRTGQSLVYEQYF TGTGCCAGCAGAACGGGACAGTCTTTGGTATACGAGCAGTACTTC
TRBJ2-1 few TRBV4-3 NA CASSQDGVGTYNEQFF TGCGCCAGCAGCCAAGATGGTGTTGGCACCTACAATGAGCAGTTCTTC
TRBJ2-6 many TRBV5-1 NA CASSFGQSGANVLTF TGCGCCAGCAGCTTCGGACAGTCTGGGGCCAACGTCCTGACTTTC
TRBJ2-5 NA TRBV5-1 NA CASSLEPQLRETQYF TGCGCCAGCAGCTTGGAGCCCCAGTTGAGGGAGACCCAGTACTTC
TRBJ1-1 NA TRBV4-1 NA CASSQEEGTEAFF TGCGCCAGCAGCCAAGAAGAGGGAACTGAAGCTTTCTTT
TRBJ2-7 NA TRBV4-3 NA CASSQDKSYEQYF TGCGCCAGCAGCCAAGATAAGAGTTACGAGCAGTACTTC
TRBJ1-2 few TRBV28 NA CASSPQSYGYTF TGTGCCAGCAGTCCTCAGAGTTATGGCTACACCTTC
TRBJ2-5 many TRBV20-1 NA CSASGLETQYF TGCAGCGCTTCAGGGTTAGAGACCCAGTACTTC
TRBJ2-1 few TRBV14 NA CASSQDWGAYNEQFF TGTGCCAGCAGCCAAGACTGGGGGGCCTACAATGAGCAGTTCTTC
TRBJ2-7 NA TRBV6-2/TRBV6-3 NA CASRASGYEQYF TGTGCCAGCAGGGCATCGGGCTACGAGCAGTACTTC
TRBJ1-1 NA TRBV5-1 TRBD1 CASSLDGTGSKPEAFF TGCGCCAGCAGCTTGGATGGGACAGGGTCGAAGCCTGAAGCTTTCTTT
TRBJ1-6 few TRBV4-2 TRBD1 CASSQVATGTSYNSPLHF TGTGCCAGCAGCCAAGTCGCGACAGGGACCTCCTATAATTCACCCCTCCACTTT
TRBJ2-3 NA TRBV28 TRBD2 CASLGTSGGARSDTQYF TGTGCCAGCCTGGGGACTAGCGGGGGGGCCAGGTCAGATACGCAGTATTTT
TRBJ2-1 NA TRBV20-1 TRBD2 CSATRLAGGSYNEQFF TGCAGTGCTACTAGACTAGCGGGGGGCTCCTACAATGAGCAGTTCTTC